This TCR beta chain was profiled in a study of cytomegalovirus exposure and HLA in healthy donors. Assay: immunoSEQ multiplex PCR; the TCRdb copy retains only in-frame clones and omits some. The top ten clones hold 1.4% of a sample with roughly 130,000 clones, roughly 86% of them seen once. The source is a woman aged 25 to 39 in good health and CMV-seronegative. The sample was PBMCs.

DNA for the CDR3: TGTGCCAGCAGCTTGGACGGACAGGGCTATGGCTACACCTTC. The encoded protein is CASSLDGQGYGYTF. The chain combines TRBV5-4 with TRBJ1-2, with 8 bases identical to TRBD1. V shed 0 bases, J shed 4 bases, and the junction held 2 bases outside the gene matches. The CDR3 spans 14 residues. Germline lookup yields CDR1 SGHNT and CDR2 YYREEE (reference sequence).